This TCR beta chain was observed in a study of blood T cells in healthy people across ages. Study-wide results and limits: A strong correlation between TCR beta diversity and naive T cell percentage was seen. CMV infection status of these donors was not known.

PCR was performed a second time for about 7 to 11 cycles using a sample-barcoded 5' primer and a J-beta primer mix. Via MiXCR, TCRdb re-called the 5' RACE reads, giving one row per CDR3 protein. The repertoire holds around 990,000 distinct CDR3 sequences, with approximately 25% as singletons. This clonotype was observed a handful of times. Its antigen is unidentified. Germline trimming cut 7 bases from V and 12 bases from J; bases unmatched to any gene: 9. The CDR3 length is 12 residues. CDR1 and CDR2 (germline): SQVTM, ANQGSEA. Researchers report isolating at least 6 million PBMCs per sample. The same data also went into a second study, on T cells of mothers and their children.

The chain links TRBV29-1 to TRBJ2-7; 13 positions match TRBD2. This clonotype was obtained from a girl aged 2 to 9 in good health. Sequenced material: blood. CDR3 DNA: TGCAGCGCTCGACTAGCGGGAGGCAATCGGTACTTC. Its translation is CSARLAGGNRYF.